This is a list of T cell receptor beta chains from one sample in a study of T cell changes during pregnancy in multiple sclerosis. TCRdb's table, derived via immunoSEQ multiplex PCR, lists solely in-frame clones and lacks some. The sample shows some 41,000 clones, around 93% of them seen only once. This material consisted of CD4+ T cells from peripheral blood mononuclear cells, taken in the third trimester of pregnancy. These receptors were collected from a female donor in good health, enrolled as a control in a pregnancy study. Both conserved end residues are trimmed from each CDR3. D genes are given only for firm matches. Only some rows state a clone size, as once, few, many or a class for expanded clones.

>.|.|TRBV7-2|TRBJ1-1
ASSPDMNTEAF
>once|TRBD1|TRBV18|TRBJ1-5
ASSGAGGQPQH
>once|.|TRBV7-3|TRBJ2-7
ASSLTRVAEQY
>once|TRBD2|TRBV5-8|TRBJ2-7
ASRPGLPGLAGVSYEQY
>.|TRBD1|TRBV12-5|TRBJ2-2
ASGWGTAINTGELF
>.|TRBD1|TRBV30|TRBJ1-2
AWGKADRGVYGYT
>.|.|TRBV19|TRBJ2-5
ASSRVGEQETQY
>.|.|TRBV19|TRBJ2-3
ASSPTRRGDTQY
>.|.|TRBV5-1|TRBJ2-7
ASSLGGTELYEQY
>.|.|TRBV18|TRBJ2-7
ASSPSGNEQY
>.|TRBD1|TRBV30|TRBJ2-5
AWRGTGNQETQY
>.|TRBD1|TRBV28|TRBJ2-7
ASSFYRGSYEQY
>.|.|TRBV4-2|TRBJ2-2
ASSQDFTGELF
>.|TRBD1|TRBV18|TRBJ1-5
ASSPRTGGDEPQH
>.|.|TRBV6-6|TRBJ1-4
ASSYSVGQSEKLF
>.|TRBD2|TRBV10-2|TRBJ2-7
ASMTGGLRYEQY
>.|TRBD2|TRBV9|TRBJ2-3
ASSGTSGRDTQY
>.|TRBD1|TRBV29-1|TRBJ2-1
SVEPGQGRNEQF
>.|TRBD2|TRBV5-1|TRBJ2-1
ASSIQAGGKYNEQF
>.|.|TRBV18|TRBJ2-3
ASSPPSLSADTQY
>.|TRBD1|TRBV28|TRBJ2-7
ASSSPWSAGGARYEQY
>.|TRBD1|TRBV5-5|TRBJ2-7
ASSFTSTGTAYEQY
>once|TRBD2|TRBV7-2|TRBJ2-5
ASSPTWLAGETQY
>few|TRBD1|TRBV7-2|TRBJ1-2
ASSEQGAGYT
>.|TRBD2|TRBV19|TRBJ2-7
ASSSGLAQY
>few|.|TRBV5-1|TRBJ2-7
ASSSTFRGSYEQY
>once|.|TRBV18|TRBJ2-5
ASSPGSKETQY
>.|.|TRBV7-9|TRBJ2-1
ASSLGFQGGNNEQF
>.|TRBD1|TRBV18|TRBJ2-5
ASSGTGEETQY
>.|.|TRBV7-9|TRBJ2-6
ASSPRVGARSGANVLT
>.|TRBD1|TRBV11-2|TRBJ2-4
ASSSYTGVKNIQY
>once|TRBD2|TRBV7-2|TRBJ2-1
ASSLGSGGTLQNEQF
>once|.|TRBV5-6|TRBJ2-1
ASSELPGDEQF
>.|TRBD1|TRBV18|TRBJ2-7
ASSRGTAKSSYEQY
>once|.|TRBV5-6|TRBJ1-4
ASSEKGATNEKLF
>.|TRBD2|TRBV9|TRBJ2-3
ASSLRSGGALTDTQY
>.|.|TRBV5-1|TRBJ2-3
ASSLVTPNLDPQY
>.|.|TRBV7-3|TRBJ2-2
ASSLNAVGNTGELF
>once|.|TRBV7-9|TRBJ1-1
ASSSDSKAF
>.|.|TRBV18|.
ASSLSGTSSYEQY
>.|.|TRBV11-2|TRBJ2-1
ASSLLGTNTYNEQF
>.|.|TRBV10-3|TRBJ1-5
AISRQENQPQH
>.|.|TRBV28|TRBJ1-1
ASSFLLSRLTEAF
>.|.|TRBV19|TRBJ1-2
ASSYGGASGYT
>.|.|TRBV6-1|TRBJ1-4
ASSDWTYNEKLF
>.|TRBD1|TRBV5-6|TRBJ1-4
ASSLGNDRVGEKLF
>.|TRBD1|TRBV6-5|TRBJ1-2
ASSTGGSYT
>.|.|TRBV28|TRBJ1-4
ASSLTGQGNEKLF
>.|TRBD2|TRBV11-3|TRBJ2-2
ASSFGAPGGQAGELF
>.|TRBD1|TRBV28|TRBJ1-2
ASTSGQGLVRGYT
>.|.|TRBV19|TRBJ1-1
ASNDWSMNTEAF
>.|TRBD2|TRBV11-3|TRBJ2-2
ASSSYGGASTGELF